This T cell receptor beta chain was retrieved from a study of cytomegalovirus exposure and HLA in healthy donors. The CDR3 runs 15 residues. V trimming: 5 bases; J trimming: 6 bases; junction bases outside the gene matches: 10. From germline, CDR1 is SGHTA and CDR2 FQGNSA. Note on this clone: Its antigen is not identified.

PCR involved 60 Vbeta and 13 Jbeta primers. Generated by immunoSEQ multiplex PCR, the TCRdb table keeps only in-frame clones and is missing some. The table for this sample gives tens of thousands of clones. Study-wide findings and caveats: The HLA-A and HLA-B alleles of most subjects were reportedly predicted accurately from TCR beta sequences. Likely technical artifact: a cluster of highly shared sequence variants.

The receptor was derived from a woman in her thirties or forties in good health and CMV-seropositive. Sequenced: PBMCs. The chain uses TRBV7-2 and TRBJ1-1; TRBD1 aligns across 9 bases. CDR3 in amino acids: CASSVPRRQGAEAFF. The DNA of the CDR3 is TGTGCCAGCAGCGTACCTCGGAGACAGGGGGCTGAAGCTTTCTTT.